This TCR beta chain appears in the sequencing data of a study of regulatory T cells in long-lasting Graves disease. Time point reported: newly diagnosed GD, antithyroid drugs for less than 3 months. RNA from PBMCs was the source of the TCR library. Study outcomes and limitations: Persistent patients shared more public clonotypes (approximately 2,800) than new patients (more than 900).

Arm-PCR with iRepertoire HTBI primers amplified the CDR3 regions for these TCR beta libraries. TCRdb reprocessed the multiplex PCR reads with MiXCR, giving one entry per CDR3 protein. This table has roughly 520,000 distinct CDR3 sequences, about 12% appearing once. This clonotype was picked up many times. Its antigen remains unidentified. These records were also assigned to another study, of T cells in Graves' hyperthyroidism and ophthalmopathy. This second study says: HTBI primers were employed in a first-round RT-PCR of the TCR CDR3.

The TCR was taken from a woman in her twenties or thirties with Graves disease. The sample consisted of peripheral blood mononuclear cells (PBMCs), taken at new diagnosis, from a patient treated with antithyroid drugs.

The CDR3 spells CASRKGGYTEAFF. The CDR3 DNA is TGTGCCAGTAGAAAGGGGGGTTACACTGAAGCTTTCTTT. This chain uses TRBV19 with TRBJ1-1; tentative D call: TRBD1 (6 bases). Germline V gene data show CDR1 as LNHDA and CDR2 as SQIVND (reference sequence). The CDR3 runs to 13 residues. With 6 bases removed from V and 3 bases from J, the gap between germline ends came to 11 bases.